The rows below give T cell receptor beta chains drawn from one sample of a study of blood T cell repertoires in COVID-19. Data came from immunoSEQ multiplex PCR; TCRdb stores just in-frame clones and leaves some out. The sample has about 70,000 clones, roughly 84% seen once. Sequenced material: peripheral blood. These receptors were obtained from a woman aged 18-30 years with acute or convalescent COVID-19. CDR3s include the opening cysteine and the closing phenylalanine or tryptophan. The D gene is left open where the match is weak. For some rows the clone size is stated as once, few or many, or as a class when expanded; others skip it.

cdr3_aa cdr3_nt v_call clone_size j_call cdr3_length d_call
CASGQNYEQYF TGCGCCAGTGGACAGAACTACGAGCAGTACTTC TRBV7-9 NA TRBJ2-7 11 NA
CAWRASGTGGSTEAFF TGTGCCTGGAGGGCCTCCGGGACAGGGGGTTCTACTGAAGCTTTCTTT TRBV30 NA TRBJ1-1 16 TRBD1
CASSARGLNEQYF TGTGCCAGCAGTGCTCGGGGACTAAACGAGCAGTACTTC TRBV12-3/TRBV12-4 many TRBJ2-7 13 TRBD2
CSVEVGRMNTEAFF TGCAGCGTTGAAGTCGGTCGAATGAACACTGAAGCTTTCTTT TRBV29-1 NA TRBJ1-1 14 NA
CSVVRRGNQPQHF TGCAGCGTTGTACGACGGGGCAATCAGCCCCAGCATTTT TRBV29-1 few TRBJ1-5 13 NA
CASSPRQGLNYGYTF TGCGCCAGCAGCCCCCGACAGGGATTGAACTATGGCTACACCTTC TRBV5-1 NA TRBJ1-2 15 TRBD1
CASSPWTGGGEALHF TGTGCCAGCAGTCCCTGGACAGGGGGTGGTGAGGCCCTCCACTTT TRBV28 NA TRBJ1-6 15 TRBD1
CASSDGTGAHTQYF TGTGCCAGTTCAGACGGGACAGGGGCACATACGCAGTATTTT TRBV19 NA TRBJ2-3 14 TRBD1
CASSYAGAEDGYTF TGTGCCAGCAGTTACGCGGGGGCGGAAGACGGCTACACCTTC TRBV6-5 NA TRBJ1-2 14 NA
CASSVGTANQPQHF TGCGCCAGCAGCGTCGGGACAGCGAATCAGCCCCAGCATTTT TRBV5-1 NA TRBJ1-5 14 TRBD1
CASSLFDRPNQPQHF TGTGCCAGTAGTTTGTTTGACAGACCTAATCAGCCCCAGCATTTT TRBV19 NA TRBJ1-5 15 NA